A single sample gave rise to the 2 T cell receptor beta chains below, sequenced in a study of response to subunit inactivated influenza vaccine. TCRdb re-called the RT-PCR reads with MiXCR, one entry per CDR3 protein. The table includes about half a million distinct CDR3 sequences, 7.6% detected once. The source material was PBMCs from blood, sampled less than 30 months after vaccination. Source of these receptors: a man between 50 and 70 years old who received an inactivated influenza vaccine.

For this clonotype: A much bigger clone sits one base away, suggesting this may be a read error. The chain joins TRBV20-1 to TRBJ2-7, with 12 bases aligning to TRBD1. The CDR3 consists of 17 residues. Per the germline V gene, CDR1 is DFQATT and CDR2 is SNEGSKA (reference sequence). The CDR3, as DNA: TGCTGTGCTCTACCGGGACAGGGGGCTTCGATTTCCTACGAGCAGTACTTC. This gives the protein CCALPGQGASISYEQYF.

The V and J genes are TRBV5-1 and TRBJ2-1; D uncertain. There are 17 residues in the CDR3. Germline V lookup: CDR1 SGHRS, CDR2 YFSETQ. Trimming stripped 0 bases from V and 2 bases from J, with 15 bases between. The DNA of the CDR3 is TGCGCCAGCAGCTTGGCCTCTGGCCAAAGCCCCTACAATGAGCAGTTCTTC. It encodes CASSLASGQSPYNEQFF. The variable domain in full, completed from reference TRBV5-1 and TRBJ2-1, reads KAGVTQTPRYLIKTRGQQVTLSCSPISGHRSVSWYQQTPGQGLQFLFEYFSETQRNKGNFPGRFSGRQFSNSRSEMNVSTLELGDSALYLCASSLASGQSPYNEQFFGPGTRLTVL.